One and the same sample provided the 11 T cell receptor beta chains below, sequenced in a study of T cells in Graves' hyperthyroidism and ophthalmopathy. RNA transcripts gave rise to amplified TCR beta CDR3 regions. RT-PCR in the first round (using the HTBI primer set) targeted the TCR CDR3. TCRdb passed the multiplex PCR reads through MiXCR, listing each CDR3 protein once. The top ten hold 34% of the sample, which has over 250,000 distinct CDR3 sequences, 12% to 15% seen once. Source material: blood. The origin of the receptors is a woman aged 40-49 years with Graves' ophthalmopathy.

Comment on this clonotype: With a much larger clone just one base away, this may be a read error. The chain uses TRBV6-1 and TRBJ2-6; D is uncertain. Per germline, CDR1 MNHNS and CDR2 SASEGT. V was cut by 6 bases and J by 4 bases, with 19 bases left in between. The CDR3 is 17 residues long. The DNA of the CDR3 is TGTGCCAGCAGGCCGGAGAGGATAGTTGCCGGGGCCAACGTCCTGACTTTC. This encodes CASRPERIVAGANVLTF.

With respect to this clonotype: This may arise from a read error, as a much more abundant clone is one base away. V gene TRBV6-1 combines with J gene TRBJ2-1; 8 positions agree with TRBD2. Germline loops: CDR1 MNHNS, CDR2 SASEGT. The CDR3 length is 15 residues. CDR3 residues: CANSPAGVTYNEQFF. The CDR3 coding sequence is TGTGCCAACAGTCCAGCGGGGGTTACCTACAATGAGCAGTTCTTC.

CDR3 sequence reads: CSARGLAGGLGEQYF. CDR3 coding DNA: TGCAGTGCTAGAGGACTAGCGGGAGGGTTGGGCGAGCAGTACTTC. The gene calls are TRBV20-1 and TRBJ2-7; 14 bases are shared with TRBD2. In germline, CDR1 is DFQATT, CDR2 SNEGSKA (reference sequence). V trimming: 1 base; J trimming: 6 bases; junction bases outside the gene matches: 5. The CDR3 is made up of 15 amino acids.

Many counts were recorded for this clonotype. The chain is built from TRBV10-3 and TRBJ2-5; 8 bases agree with TRBD2. The CDR3 is made up of 15 amino acids. J gave up 2 bases and V 2 bases, and 4 bases lay outside the gene matches. Germline V CDR1 and CDR2: ENHRY, SYGVKD. CDR3: CAISERGTRQETQYF. CDR3 nucleotide sequence: TGTGCCATCAGTGAGAGGGGGACTAGACAAGAGACCCAGTACTTC.

This clonotype turned up a few times. The chain employs TRBV24-1 and TRBJ1-2; TRBD1 matches at 8 bases. Germline assignment: CDR1 KGHDR and CDR2 SFDVKD. J lost 4 bases, V lost 4 bases, and 7 bases had no gene match. CDR3 length: 15 residues. The CDR3 DNA follows: TGTGCCACCAGTGACCAATCCGGGACAGGCTATGGCTACACCTTC. Protein product: CATSDQSGTGYGYTF.

This clonotype was counted at least ten times. This chain links TRBV12-3 or TRBV12-4 with TRBJ2-7; D is uncertain. With 1 base removed from V and 5 bases from J, the gap between germline ends came to 6 bases. This CDR3 contains 12 residues. The CDR3 loop reads CASSLVRDEQYF. CDR3 DNA: TGTGCCAGCAGTTTAGTACGGGACGAGCAGTACTTC.

In its sample, this clonotype was seen a few times. V usage is TRBV19 and J usage is TRBJ2-1; D may be TRBD1 or TRBD2 (5 bases each). Germline values: CDR1 LNHDA, CDR2 SQIVND (reference sequence). The ends were cut back, 6 bases at V and 0 bases at J, with 15 bases in the middle. The CDR3 runs 16 residues. The CDR3 region has the DNA TGTGCCAGTAGCCATAGGGACGGAAACTCCTACAATGAGCAGTTCTTC. Its translation is CASSHRDGNSYNEQFF.

The gene calls are TRBV24-1 and TRBJ2-3; D tentatively fits TRBD1 or TRBD2 (6 bases each). The CDR3 is made up of 18 amino acids. Trimming took off 3 bases at V and 8 bases at J, with 26 bases between the two ends. Germline V gives CDR1 KGHDR, CDR2 SFDVKD. The CDR3 loop is CATSDPPGSPGARGTQYF. The CDR3 bases are TGTGCCACCAGTGATCCCCCCGGAAGCCCGGGGGCCCGGGGTACGCAGTATTTT.

The sample holds many counts of this clonotype. The chain's CDR3 is CASSVSQGQETQYF. The CDR3 DNA sequence: TGTGCCAGCAGCGTATCACAGGGTCAAGAGACCCAGTACTTC. V and J are TRBV5-5 and TRBJ2-5, with D possibly TRBD1 on 6 matching bases. The CDR3 is made up of 14 amino acids. The V gene's germline CDR1 is SGHKS and CDR2 YYEKEE (reference sequence). V was shortened by 4 bases and J by 2 bases, with 12 bases between the two germline ends. Full variable domain (missing parts from reference TRBV5-5 and TRBJ2-5): DAGVTQSPTHLIKTRGQQVTLRCSPISGHKSVSWYQQVLGQGPQFIFQYYEKEERGRGNFPDRFSARQFPNYSSELNVNALLLGDSALYLCASSVSQGQETQYFGPGTRLLVL.

There are many counts of this clonotype. The V and J genes are TRBV7-9 and TRBJ2-3; the match to TRBD2 covers 10 bases. V lost 5 bases and J lost 2; bases outside the gene matches: 10. The CDR3 consists of 17 residues. The germline CDR1 and CDR2 sequences are SEHNR and FQNEAQ (reference sequence). Here the CDR3 DNA reads TGTGCCAGCAGCACGCGACAGCGGGGGGGACTCACAGATACGCAGTATTTT. Its translation is CASSTRQRGGLTDTQYF.

This clonotype was counted many times. This chain uses TRBV2 with TRBJ2-3; weak D call: TRBD2 (6 bases). There are 15 residues in the CDR3. V lost 6 bases and J 4 bases, leaving 17 bases between the germline ends. Germline-derived CDR1 and CDR2 are SNHLY and FYNNEI. This CDR3 is CASSLDYQRADTQYF. CDR3 nucleotides: TGTGCCAGCAGCCTGGACTATCAGAGGGCAGATACGCAGTATTTT.